This T cell receptor (beta chain) was sequenced in a study of Graves' ophthalmopathy and Graves' hyperthyroidism. The wider study: Peripheral blood was gathered at first diagnosis, ahead of any treatment whatsoever. Findings of the study overall: Built on 13 signatures, a model told ophthalmopathy apart from stable hyperthyroidism with about 90% sensitivity and almost 84% specificity.

TCR beta CDR3 regions were amplified from RNA transcripts. Second-round multiplex PCR followed a first-round RT-PCR using HTBI primers. TCRdb ran MiXCR on the multiplex PCR reads and lists one entry per CDR3 protein. The table includes about 400,000 distinct CDR3 sequences, roughly 18% detected once. This clonotype has at least ten counts. The antigen is unknown. This CDR3 is built from 13 residues. Germline-derived CDR1 and CDR2 are MNHEY and SVGAGI. Trimming stripped 4 bases from V and 2 bases from J, with 8 bases between. The sample comprised peripheral blood. The origin of this receptor is a woman younger than 30 with Graves' ophthalmopathy. The chain carries TRBV6-5 and TRBJ2-5; D call uncertain. The CDR3 protein is CASSSWWQETQYF. Here the CDR3 DNA reads TGTGCCAGCAGTTCCTGGTGGCAAGAGACCCAGTACTTC.